This T cell receptor (beta chain) came from a study of T cell responses to AZD1222 COVID-19 vaccine. Study-level results: White British donors predominated, females outnumbered males, and clonal diversity was possibly underestimated. Among spike-specific TCRs, nearly half reportedly target unmutated variant regions. The study found Spike-specific TCR breadth and depth rose after two AZD1222 doses.

Analysis merged second doses at about 4 or about 12 weeks. The V end was cut by 2 bases, the J end by 1 base, with 9 bases between. Per germline, CDR1 SGDLS and CDR2 YYNGEE. The CDR3 has 15 amino acids. Generated by immunoSEQ multiplex PCR, the TCRdb table keeps only in-frame clones and is missing some. Of fewer than 150,000 clones listed, over 75% are singletons. Turning to this clone: Antigen: not known.

The receptor was isolated from an adult who received the AZD1222 COVID-19 vaccine. The chain recombines TRBV9 with TRBJ1-4; D ambiguous. Specimen: peripheral blood, collected 28 days after the second AZD1222 dose. CDR3 coding DNA: TGTGCCAGCAGCGTCTCGAGAGGAACTAATGAAAAACTGTTTTTT. Protein sequence: CASSVSRGTNEKLFF.